This record covers a single T cell receptor beta chain. Only in-frame clones appear in the TCRdb table, and some are missing; sequencing was by immunoSEQ multiplex PCR. The profile shows around 81,000 clones, around nine tenths of them singletons. These data come from a study of blood T cell repertoires in COVID-19. The overall study: PBMCs, B-cell-depleted T cells, or T cells were the source of the cDNA or gDNA that made up the material.

Deletions cut 3 bases from V and 4 bases from J, with 6 bases between. This CDR3 comprises 12 residues. The germline V gene encodes CDR1 SGHAT and CDR2 FQNNGV. The origin of this receptor is a woman aged 55-75 years with acute or convalescent COVID-19. This chain links TRBV11-2 with TRBJ1-2, with TRBD1 as a possible D gene (5 bases). The sequenced sample consisted of peripheral blood. The CDR3, as DNA: TGTGCCAGCAGCTTGACAGCCTATGGCTACACCTTC. It specifies CASSLTAYGYTF. The variable domain in full, with the rest retrieved from reference TRBV11-2 and TRBJ1-2, is EAGVAQSPRYKIIEKRQSVAFWCNPISGHATLYWYQQILGQGPKLLIQFQNNGVVDDSQLPKDRFSAERLKGVDSTLKIQPAKLEDSAVYLCASSLTAYGYTFGSGTRLTVV.